The sequence of this T cell receptor beta chain was determined in a study of blood T cell repertoires in COVID-19. Measured with immunoSEQ multiplex PCR; TCRdb has only the in-frame clones, and not every one. The sample has roughly 100,000 clones; roughly 88% are singletons. CDR1 and CDR2 from the germline V gene are MGHRA and YSYEKL. V shed 0 bases and J 4 bases; nucleotides not matched to a gene: 8. The CDR3 runs 17 residues. The receptor was isolated from a human donor in a cohort sampled during active COVID-19. The chain combines TRBV4-1 with TRBJ2-1, with TRBD2 matching 8 bases. The sequenced material came from peripheral blood. CDR3 sequence: CASSQDGSGAYYNEQFF. CDR3 bases: TGCGCCAGCAGCCAAGATGGTAGCGGGGCCTATTACAATGAGCAGTTCTTC.